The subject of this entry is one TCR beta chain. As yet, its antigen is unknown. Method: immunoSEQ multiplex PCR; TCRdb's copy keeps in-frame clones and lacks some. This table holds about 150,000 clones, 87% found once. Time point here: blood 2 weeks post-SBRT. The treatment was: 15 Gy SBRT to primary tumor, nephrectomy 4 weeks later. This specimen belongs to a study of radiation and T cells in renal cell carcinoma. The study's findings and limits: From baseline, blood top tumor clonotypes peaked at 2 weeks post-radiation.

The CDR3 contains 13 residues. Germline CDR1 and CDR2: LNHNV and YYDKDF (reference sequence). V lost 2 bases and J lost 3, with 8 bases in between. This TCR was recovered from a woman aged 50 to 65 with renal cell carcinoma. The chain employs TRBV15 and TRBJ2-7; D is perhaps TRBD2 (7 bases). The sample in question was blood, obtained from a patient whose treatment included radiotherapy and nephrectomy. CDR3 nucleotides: TGTGCCACCAGCAGAAGGGGGGGCTACGAGCAGTACTTC. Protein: CATSRRGGYEQYF.